The TCR beta chain described here comes from a study of radiotherapy plus CTLA-4 blockade in lung cancer. Looking at the study overall: Of the patients, more than 15% showed objective responses and under 40% attained disease control.

Regarding this clone: Its antigen remains unidentified.

The study, taken as a whole, reports: Together with interferon-beta, which increased in serum after radiation, early dynamic changes in blood T cell clones were reportedly the best predictors of response. Following radiotherapy plus ipilimumab, tumor-derived TCR clones expanded in the blood.

Assay used: immunoSEQ multiplex PCR; TCRdb lists only in-frame clones, some missing. The repertoire has about 66,000 clones, approximately 82% of them found once; the top ten carry less than 5%. The CDR3 sequence is 14 residues long. Germline CDR1 SGHRS, CDR2 YFSETQ. V shed 3 bases, J shed 5 bases, and the junction held 4 bases outside the gene matches. This rearrangement joins TRBV5-1 to TRBJ2-2, with 7 nucleotides matching TRBD1. The sequence derives from a human donor with non-small cell lung cancer who had a partial response to radiotherapy plus ipilimumab. The sample in question was peripheral blood, obtained from a patient treated with radiotherapy plus ipilimumab. This CDR3 is CASSSYRGTGELFF. For the CDR3, the DNA is TGCGCCAGCAGCTCCTACAGGGGTACCGGGGAGCTGTTTTTT.